These 29 T cell receptor beta chains originate from one sample sequenced in a study of T cell responses to AZD1222 COVID-19 vaccine. Data came from immunoSEQ multiplex PCR; TCRdb stores just in-frame clones and leaves some out. The data contain about 59,000 clones, about 79% of them singletons. Material: peripheral blood, obtained on day 0 of AZD1222 vaccination. Source of these receptors: an adult in good health.

This sequence joins TRBV5-1 and TRBJ2-7; maybe TRBD1 (6 bases). V gave up 1 base and J gave up 2 bases, with 7 bases separating them. Germline V gene sequence: CDR1 SGHRS, CDR2 YFSETQ. This CDR3 is built from 13 residues. The CDR3 coding sequence is TGCGCCAGCAGCTTGCAGGGGCCCTACGAGCAGTACTTC. Its translation is CASSLQGPYEQYF.

The J gene is TRBJ2-5, the V gene TRBV6-2 or TRBV6-3; 9 nucleotides match TRBD2. Germline V CDR1 and CDR2: MNHEY, SVGEGT. There are 19 residues in the CDR3. V shed 3 bases and J 5 bases; nucleotides not matched to a gene: 19. CDR3 amino acids: CASSYDPRDSGSLGETQYF. Written as DNA, the CDR3 is TGTGCCAGCAGTTATGATCCCCGGGATAGCGGGAGTCTTGGGGAGACCCAGTACTTC.

The V call is TRBV7-9, the J call TRBJ1-1; D gene uncertain. This CDR3 region has 12 residues. Between the trimmed V and J ends, which lost 3 bases and 2 bases, there was a span of 4 bases. CDR1 is SEHNR, CDR2 FQNEAQ, per germline (reference sequence). CDR3 DNA sequence: TGTGCCAGCAGCTTCCCCAACACTGAAGCTTTCTTT. This gives the protein CASSFPNTEAFF.

This clone was seen just once. This rearrangement joins TRBV4-1 to TRBJ2-5; tentatively, D is TRBD2 (7 bases). The V and J ends lost 3 bases and 5 bases respectively, with 19 bases between them. The CDR3 length is 16 residues. Looked up from germline, CDR1 is MGHRA and CDR2 is YSYEKL. CDR3 nucleotides: TGCGCCAGCAGCCATGGTCTGGGGGGGCTGAGGGAGACCCAGTACTTC. Translating it yields CASSHGLGGLRETQYF.

This CDR3 is CASNRDRGRYEQYF. The CDR3 DNA reads as TGTGCCAGCAACCGGGACAGGGGGCGGTACGAGCAGTACTTC. J is TRBJ2-7 and V is TRBV6-5; 12 positions match TRBD1. CDR3 length equals 14 residues. Germline trimming cut 7 bases from V and 4 bases from J; bases unmatched to any gene: 5. Germline assignment: CDR1 MNHEY and CDR2 SVGAGI.

V and J are TRBV5-1 and TRBJ1-1; D is unclear. V was trimmed by 0 bases and J by 1 base, leaving 7 bases between them. CDR3 length: 14 residues. CDR1 and CDR2 (germline): SGHRS, YFSETQ. CDR3 sequence reads: CASSLGPQNTEAFF. DNA of the CDR3: TGCGCCAGCAGCTTGGGGCCCCAGAACACTGAAGCTTTCTTT.

The chain couples TRBV5-4 to TRBJ2-1; 13 nucleotides align to TRBD2. The CDR3 is 16 residues long. With V trimmed by 4 bases and J by 2 bases, 3 bases remained unmatched. Germline V gene sequence: CDR1 SGHNT, CDR2 YYREEE (reference sequence). CDR3 nucleotides: TGTGCCAGCAGCGTCGGGACTAGCGGGACCTACAATGAGCAGTTCTTC. As protein: CASSVGTSGTYNEQFF.

CDR3 in DNA: TGTGCCAGCAGTTACTATAGCGGGAGGGCGGTCTACGAGCAGTACGTC. Residues: CASSYYSGRAVYEQYV. The rearrangement links TRBV6-2 or TRBV6-3 to TRBJ2-7, with TRBD2 identical over 11 bases. The V segment lost 1 base and the J segment 3 bases; nucleotides outside the gene matches: 5. From germline, CDR1 is MNHEY and CDR2 SVGEGT. The CDR3 has 16 residues.

V gene TRBV6-4 combines with J gene TRBJ2-3, with D maybe TRBD2 (6 bases). CDR1 and CDR2 from the germline V gene are MRHNA and SNTAGT. CDR3 length: 15 amino acids. Trimming stripped 2 bases from V and 0 bases from J, with 9 bases between. CDR3 residues: CASSDVAGSTDTQYF. CDR3 DNA: TGTGCCAGCAGTGACGTCGCGGGGAGCACAGATACGCAGTATTTT.

The rearrangement joins TRBV14 to TRBJ1-1; D may be TRBD1 (6 bases). The CDR3 has 14 amino acids. Germline V gene data show CDR1 as SGHDN and CDR2 as FVKESK. The V end was cut by 4 bases, the J end by 6 bases, with 15 bases between. This CDR3 is CASSPVWGAPEAFF. The CDR3, as DNA: TGTGCCAGCAGCCCCGTTTGGGGGGCCCCTGAAGCTTTCTTT.

This chain joins TRBV3-1 (or the pseudogene TRBV3-2) and TRBJ1-3, with 10 bases aligning to TRBD1. This CDR3 is 16 amino acids long. Trimming removed 1 base from V and 2 bases from J; junction bases left unmatched: 2. Germline-derived CDR1 and CDR2 are LGHDT and YNNKEL (reference sequence). In DNA form, the CDR3 reads TGTGCCAGCAGCCAAGGGACAGGGGGGACTGGAAACACCATATATTTT. It specifies CASSQGTGGTGNTIYF.

The rearrangement joins TRBV7-9 to TRBJ1-2; 12 bases fit TRBD1. The germline V gene has CDR1 SEHNR and CDR2 FQNEAQ (reference sequence). The CDR3 is made up of 17 amino acids. Trimming cost V 4 bases and J 3 bases; bases outside gene matches: 9. CDR3 in DNA: TGTGCCAGCAGCTCGGGACAGGGGGCAGGCATGGACTATGGCTACACCTTC. Its translation is CASSSGQGAGMDYGYTF.

The CDR3 sequence is CAISYRGGFRDNEQFF. As DNA, the CDR3 is TGTGCCATCAGCTATCGGGGGGGGTTTAGGGACAATGAGCAGTTCTTC. V is TRBV10-3 and J is TRBJ2-1, with 8 bases lining up with TRBD2. This CDR3 has 16 amino acids. Germline CDR1 and CDR2: ENHRY and SYGVKD. V dropped 6 bases and J dropped 5; count of bases not matched to a gene: 12.

This clone was detected once. V usage is TRBV20-1 and J usage is TRBJ2-3, with 8 bases matching TRBD2. J gave up 7 bases and V 7 bases, and 4 bases lay outside the gene matches. This CDR3 comprises 11 residues. CDR1 DFQATT and CDR2 SNEGSKA come from the germline V gene (reference sequence). CDR3 loop: CSVAGINTQYF. DNA of the CDR3: TGCAGTGTAGCGGGGATCAATACGCAGTATTTT.

This clone was counted between two and nine times. The chain combines TRBV19 with TRBJ1-5, with D tentatively TRBD1 (5 bases). This CDR3 has 12 residues. Trimming took 5 bases from V and 11 from J, leaving 13 bases between them. Germline loops: CDR1 LNHDA, CDR2 SQIVND (reference sequence). DNA of the CDR3: TGTGCCAGTAGTGCAGACAGATCGGCCCAGCATTTT. This sequence encodes CASSADRSAQHF.

J is TRBJ1-1 and V is TRBV29-1; D is unresolved. The V gene's germline CDR1 is SQVTM and CDR2 ANQGSEA. Trimming pared 6 bases from V and 1 base from J, leaving 18 bases between. The CDR3 contains 15 residues. The CDR3 is CSVPAGSGGNTEAFF. The CDR3 DNA is TGCAGCGTCCCCGCGGGGAGCGGTGGGAACACTGAAGCTTTCTTT.

V and J are TRBV19 and TRBJ1-2, with D perhaps matching TRBD1 (5 bases). This CDR3 region has 13 residues. Germline V gives CDR1 LNHDA, CDR2 SQIVND (reference sequence). With 11 bases removed from V and 4 bases from J, the gap between germline ends came to 17 bases. For the CDR3, the DNA is TGTGCCCGGGACGGTACGGAGGGCTATGGCTACACCTTC. Translated, it gives CARDGTEGYGYTF.

This clone showed up just a few times. V usage is TRBV3-1 (or the pseudogene TRBV3-2) and J usage is TRBJ2-7, with 10 bases matching TRBD1. Germline V gives CDR1 LGHDT, CDR2 YNNKEL (reference sequence). This CDR3 is built from 15 residues. V lost 4 bases to trimming and J lost 5 bases; unmatched junction nucleotides: 8. This CDR3 reads CASSLPGQGSHEQYF. Here the CDR3 DNA reads TGTGCCAGCAGCCTACCGGGACAGGGGTCCCACGAGCAGTACTTC.

This chain connects TRBV24-1 to TRBJ2-1; D uncertain. This CDR3 is 12 amino acids long. Trimming shortened V by 3 bases and J by 8 bases, and 7 bases separated the two germline ends. Germline V gene sequence: CDR1 KGHDR, CDR2 SFDVKD. The CDR3 DNA is TGTGCCACCAGTGATAATGCTTATGAGCAGTTCTTC. Translating it yields CATSDNAYEQFF.

The V gene is TRBV11-2, the J gene TRBJ2-7; 10 positions match TRBD1. The CDR3 length is 16 residues. The germline gives CDR1 SGHAT, CDR2 FQNNGV. J gave up 4 bases and V 5 bases, and 11 bases lay outside the gene matches. CDR3 sequence reads: CASSTDRQGALYEQYF. CDR3 DNA: TGTGCCAGCAGCACCGACCGACAGGGGGCGCTTTACGAGCAGTACTTC.

This rearrangement joins TRBV14 to TRBJ1-2; TRBD1 is a possible D gene (5 bases). Germline V gene sequence: CDR1 SGHDN, CDR2 FVKESK. This CDR3 has 16 amino acids. Trimming shortened V by 1 base and J by 0 bases, and 12 bases separated the two germline ends. As DNA, the CDR3 is TGTGCCAGCAGCCAAGCGGGACTATCGTCTAACTATGGCTACACCTTC. It yields the protein CASSQAGLSSNYGYTF.

V and J are TRBV11-3 and TRBJ2-7; the match to TRBD1 covers 10 bases. This CDR3 has 15 residues. Germline loops: CDR1 SGHNT, CDR2 YENEEA. J gave up 6 bases and V 5 bases, and 10 bases lay outside the gene matches. The CDR3 sequence is CASSLGGTGDIEQYF. CDR3 bases: TGTGCCAGCAGCCTAGGGGGGACAGGGGATATCGAGCAGTACTTC.

The chain carries TRBV19 and TRBJ1-2, with a tentative D call TRBD1 (6 bases). The CDR3 consists of 14 residues. Germline-derived CDR1 and CDR2 are LNHDA and SQIVND (reference sequence). Deletions cut 3 bases from V and 4 bases from J, with 12 bases between. CDR3 protein: CASSIPTGIYGYTF. For the CDR3, the DNA is TGTGCCAGTAGTATCCCGACAGGAATCTATGGCTACACCTTC.

The V gene is TRBV7-2, the J gene TRBJ1-1; D unresolved. Trimming cost V 4 bases and J 10 bases, with 19 bases left between them. Germline CDR1 and CDR2: SGHTA and FQGNSA. This CDR3 region has 14 residues. The CDR3 DNA is TGTGCCAGCAGCTCCATTGGGTCCTTCTCCACAGCTTTCTTT. Residues: CASSSIGSFSTAFF.

The chain joins TRBV19 to TRBJ2-1; D is unclear. The CDR3 sequence is 14 residues long. Trimming removed 5 bases from V and 0 bases from J, with 8 bases in between. Germline V gene data show CDR1 as LNHDA and CDR2 as SQIVND (reference sequence). The CDR3 bases are TGTGCCAGTAGTGAATACCGCTCCTACAATGAGCAGTTCTTC. Amino acids: CASSEYRSYNEQFF.

Only a few counts were recorded for this clone. This rearrangement joins TRBV2 to TRBJ2-7, with 7 bases identical to TRBD1. Germline CDR1 reads SNHLY; CDR2 reads FYNNEI. CDR3 size: 12 residues. With 4 bases clipped from V and 3 bases from J, the junction kept 0 bases outside the gene matches. The CDR3 is CASSGQGYEQYV. CDR3 nucleotide sequence: TGTGCCAGCAGTGGACAGGGCTACGAGCAGTACGTC.

J is TRBJ1-1 and V is TRBV3-1 (or the pseudogene TRBV3-2); TRBD1 matches at 7 bases. The V segment lost 3 bases and the J segment 7 bases; nucleotides outside the gene matches: 8. Germline CDR1 LGHDT, CDR2 YNNKEL (reference sequence). The CDR3 is made up of 14 amino acids. CDR3 coding DNA: TGTGCCAGCAGCCATCATGGGGCAGGGGGTGAAGCTTTCTTT. It specifies CASSHHGAGGEAFF.

J is TRBJ2-3 and V is TRBV4-2; tentatively, D is TRBD2 (6 bases). Germline assignment: CDR1 LGHNA and CDR2 YNFKEQ. Between the trimmed V and J ends, which lost 4 bases and 2 bases, there was a span of 13 bases. The CDR3 is made up of 15 amino acids. The CDR3: CASSRSTGDTDTQYF. CDR3 DNA: TGTGCCAGCAGCCGAAGTACGGGAGACACAGATACGCAGTATTTT.

This clone was seen just once. The gene calls are TRBV19 and TRBJ1-5; D not resolved. CDR1 is LNHDA, CDR2 SQIVND, per germline (reference sequence). The CDR3 totals 12 residues. The V end was cut by 6 bases, the J end by 4 bases, with 7 bases between. This CDR3 is CASRGANQPQHF. CDR3 DNA: TGTGCCAGTAGAGGTGCTAATCAGCCCCAGCATTTT. Full variable domain (rest looked up from reference TRBV19 and TRBJ1-5): DGGITQSPKYLFRKEGQNVTLSCEQNLNHDAMYWYRQDPGQGLRLIYYSQIVNDFQKGDIAEGYSVSREKKESFPLTVTSAQKNPTAFYLCASRGANQPQHFGDGTRLSIL.